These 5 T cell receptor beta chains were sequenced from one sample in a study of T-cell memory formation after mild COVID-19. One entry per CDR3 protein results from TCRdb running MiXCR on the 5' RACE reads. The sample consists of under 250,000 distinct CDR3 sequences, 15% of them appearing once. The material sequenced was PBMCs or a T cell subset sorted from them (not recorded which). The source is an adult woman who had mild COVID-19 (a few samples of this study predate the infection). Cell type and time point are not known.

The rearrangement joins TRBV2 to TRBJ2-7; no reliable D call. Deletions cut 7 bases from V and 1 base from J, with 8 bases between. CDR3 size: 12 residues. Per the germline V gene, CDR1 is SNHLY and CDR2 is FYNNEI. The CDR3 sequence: CASTGLSYEQYF. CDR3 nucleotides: TGTGCCAGCACCGGGCTGTCCTACGAGCAGTACTTC.

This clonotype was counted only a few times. For the CDR3, the DNA is TGTGCCAGCAGCCGGGACAGGGGGCGTCCGGGCACTGAAGCTTTCTTT. It encodes CASSRDRGRPGTEAFF. This chain connects TRBV5-6 to TRBJ1-1; TRBD1 matches 12 bases. V dropped 4 bases and J dropped 4; count of bases not matched to a gene: 8. The CDR3 sequence is 16 residues long. Germline CDR1 and CDR2: SGHDT and YYEEEE.

CDR3 DNA sequence: TGTGCCAGCACCCTAGCGGATACCTACGAGCAGTACTTC. Translated: CASTLADTYEQYF. The V call is TRBV6-6, the J call TRBJ2-7, with TRBD2 matching over 7 bases. The CDR3 spans 13 residues. CDR1 is MNHNY, CDR2 SVGAGI, per germline (reference sequence). The V segment lost 7 bases and the J segment 2 bases; nucleotides outside the gene matches: 5.

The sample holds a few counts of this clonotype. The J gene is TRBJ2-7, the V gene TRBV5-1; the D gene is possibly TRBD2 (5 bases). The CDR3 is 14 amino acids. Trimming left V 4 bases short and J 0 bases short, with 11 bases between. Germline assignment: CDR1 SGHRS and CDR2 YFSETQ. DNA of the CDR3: TGCGCCAGCAGCCCTCGACGGGACTCCTACGAGCAGTACTTC. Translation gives CASSPRRDSYEQYF. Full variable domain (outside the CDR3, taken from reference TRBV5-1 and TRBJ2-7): KAGVTQTPRYLIKTRGQQVTLSCSPISGHRSVSWYQQTPGQGLQFLFEYFSETQRNKGNFPGRFSGRQFSNSRSEMNVSTLELGDSALYLCASSPRRDSYEQYFGPGTRLTVT.

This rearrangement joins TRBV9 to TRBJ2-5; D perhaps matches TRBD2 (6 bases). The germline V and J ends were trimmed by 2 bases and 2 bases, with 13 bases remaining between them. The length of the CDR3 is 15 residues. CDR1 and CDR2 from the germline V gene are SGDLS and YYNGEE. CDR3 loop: CASSVSGTLQETQYF. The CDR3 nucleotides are TGTGCCAGCAGCGTGTCCGGGACTTTGCAAGAGACCCAGTACTTC. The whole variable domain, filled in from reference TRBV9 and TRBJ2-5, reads DSGVTQTPKHLITATGQRVTLRCSPRSGDLSVYWYQQSLDQGLQFLIQYYNGEERAKGNILERFSAQQFPDLHSELNLSSLELGDSALYFCASSVSGTLQETQYFGPGTRLLVL.